A single sample is the source of the 27 T cell receptor beta chains below, sequenced in a study of blood T cells in healthy people across ages. The use of a sample-barcoded 5' primer and a J-beta primer mix characterized a second PCR of roughly 6 to 11 cycles. TCRdb analysed the 5' RACE reads with MiXCR anew, one entry per CDR3 protein. Seen here are some 1,800,000 distinct CDR3 sequences, around 40% observed once, and the top ten hold under 25%. Sequencing was carried out using blood. The receptor set was obtained from a human donor in good health.

This rearrangement joins TRBV29-1 to TRBJ2-7, with D perhaps TRBD1 (6 bases). The germline CDR1 and CDR2 sequences are SQVTM and ANQGSEA. The germline V and J ends were trimmed by 4 bases and 3 bases, with 16 bases remaining between them. This CDR3 contains 14 residues. CDR3 residues: CSVVKGELFYEQYF. CDR3 DNA: TGCAGCGTTGTCAAGGGGGAACTTTTCTACGAGCAGTACTTC.

Of note for this clonotype: Compared with germline, one end of the junction differs, possibly owing to a read error. The chain recombines TRBV12-3 or TRBV12-4 with TRBJ2-2, with D perhaps TRBD1 or TRBD2 (6 bases each). This CDR3 is 16 amino acids long. CDR3 sequence (DNA): TGTGCCAGCAGTTTTAGTGGGGGGCCGGACACCGGGGAGCGGTTTTTT. As protein: CASSFSGGPDTGERFF.

This chain joins TRBV6-6 and TRBJ2-1; a possible D gene is TRBD2 (7 bases). The CDR3 extends over 17 amino acids. Germline CDR1 is MNHNY and CDR2 is SVGAGI (reference sequence). Trimming left V 10 bases short and J 4 bases short, with 26 bases between. The CDR3 protein is CATLPLGGGPLYNEQFF. The CDR3 nucleotides read TGTGCCACCCTACCTTTGGGGGGGGGCCCACTATACAATGAGCAGTTCTTC.

The rearrangement links TRBV20-1 to TRBJ2-3; D could derive from TRBD1 or TRBD2 (5 bases each). The germline V gene has CDR1 DFQATT and CDR2 SNEGSKA (reference sequence). Trimming stripped 6 bases from V and 0 bases from J, with 16 bases between. The CDR3 has 15 amino acids. The CDR3 here is CSAHRGAGSTDTQYF. CDR3 nucleotide sequence: TGCAGTGCCCACAGAGGGGCAGGTAGCACAGATACGCAGTATTTT.

This clonotype showed up many times. The rearrangement links TRBV2 to TRBJ2-3; TRBD1 agrees at 7 bases. This CDR3 spans 15 amino acids. With 6 bases clipped from V and 3 bases from J, the junction kept 9 bases outside the gene matches. Germline V gene lookup returns CDR1 SNHLY and CDR2 FYNNEI. CDR3 nucleotide sequence: TGTGCCAGCAGACCCCAGGACAGGAGGACAGATACGCAGTATTTT. This gives the protein CASRPQDRRTDTQYF.

This chain uses TRBV20-1 with TRBJ2-7; 14 nucleotides line up with TRBD2. From germline, CDR1 is DFQATT and CDR2 SNEGSKA (reference sequence). Trimming cost V 4 bases and J 3 bases; bases outside gene matches: 11. This CDR3 contains 17 residues. The CDR3 is CSAIGTSGGPGFYEQYF. CDR3 nucleotides: TGCAGTGCTATCGGGACTAGCGGGGGTCCAGGGTTCTACGAGCAGTACTTC.

The V gene is TRBV29-1, the J gene TRBJ2-7, with 7 bases lining up with TRBD1. CDR3 length: 14 amino acids. Looked up from germline, CDR1 is SQVTM and CDR2 is ANQGSEA. J gave up 3 bases and V 2 bases, and 7 bases lay outside the gene matches. CDR3 nucleotides: TGCAGCGTTGAAACAAGACAGGGAGACTACGAGCAGTACTTC. It encodes CSVETRQGDYEQYF.

The chain employs TRBV20-1 and TRBJ1-2; 7 positions match TRBD1. Per germline, CDR1 DFQATT and CDR2 SNEGSKA (reference sequence). The CDR3 extends over 17 amino acids. V dropped 5 bases and J dropped 6; count of bases not matched to a gene: 21. CDR3 in DNA: TGCAGTGCTGAGATTCCGGGACAGACGAGTGAGGACCATGGCTACACCTTC. This sequence encodes CSAEIPGQTSEDHGYTF.

To note about this clonotype: Mismatch with germline at one junction end may stem from a read error. This chain joins TRBV7-2 and TRBJ2-3; 11 nucleotides align to TRBD1. The CDR3 runs to 15 residues. Germline values: CDR1 SGHTA, CDR2 FQGNSA. The CDR3 here is CAGSLGTGGQDTQYF. The CDR3 DNA sequence: TGTGCCGGCAGCTTAGGGACAGGGGGTCAAGATACGCAGTATTTT.

This chain connects TRBV10-3 to TRBJ2-5; the D call may be TRBD1 or TRBD2 (5 bases each). Germline CDR1 and CDR2: ENHRY and SYGVKD. This CDR3 is 15 amino acids long. With 2 bases removed from V and 0 bases from J, the gap between germline ends came to 10 bases. CDR3 sequence reads: CAISEGTAYQETQYF. The CDR3 coding sequence is TGTGCCATCAGTGAGGGGACGGCGTACCAAGAGACCCAGTACTTC.

The table lists this clonotype with a count of one. The chain uses TRBV7-9 and TRBJ1-4, with unresolved D. The germline gives CDR1 SEHNR, CDR2 FQNEAQ (reference sequence). This CDR3 is 15 amino acids long. The ends were cut back, 3 bases at V and 0 bases at J, with 8 bases in the middle. Here the CDR3 reads CASSFGPSTNEKLFF. CDR3 DNA: TGTGCCAGCAGCTTTGGGCCCTCAACTAATGAAAAACTGTTTTTT.

V and J are TRBV7-9 and TRBJ1-1, with 8 bases that match TRBD1. Unmatched junction bases numbered 8, after V lost 5 bases and J lost 3 bases. The length of the CDR3 is 15 residues. The V gene's germline CDR1 is SEHNR and CDR2 FQNEAQ (reference sequence). This CDR3 reads CASSVDRGLYTEAFF. CDR3 DNA sequence: TGTGCCAGCAGCGTCGACAGGGGTCTGTACACTGAAGCTTTCTTT.

The gene calls are TRBV20-1 and TRBJ1-2; D gene unclear. The CDR3 consists of 12 residues. Germline V CDR1 and CDR2: DFQATT, SNEGSKA (reference sequence). Between the trimmed V and J ends, which lost 3 bases and 4 bases, there was a span of 9 bases. The chain's CDR3 is CSASPDSYGYTF. CDR3 in DNA: TGCAGTGCTAGTCCAGATTCCTATGGCTACACCTTC.

To note about this clonotype: Sequence at one end of the junction differs from germline and may be a read error. The chain uses TRBV11-1 and TRBJ2-1; D is possibly TRBD1 (6 bases). Germline V gene data show CDR1 as SGHAT and CDR2 as FQDESV (reference sequence). The CDR3 consists of 16 residues. The CDR3: CASSLTQGISYSEQFF. The DNA for the CDR3 is TGTGCCAGCAGCTTAACCCAGGGGATCTCCTACAGTGAGCAGTTCTTC.

The V call is TRBV15, the J call TRBJ1-2; perhaps TRBD1 as D (6 bases). Deletions cut 0 bases from V and 8 bases from J, with 13 bases between. The germline V gene encodes CDR1 LNHNV and CDR2 YYDKDF (reference sequence). The CDR3 length is 14 residues. The CDR3 is CATSRDRGQGGYTF. The CDR3 region has the DNA TGTGCCACCAGCAGAGACAGGGGCCAAGGGGGCTACACCTTC.

V usage is TRBV24-1 and J usage is TRBJ2-5; D is possibly TRBD2 (6 bases). The CDR3 is 14 residues long. Germline loops: CDR1 KGHDR, CDR2 SFDVKD. V shed 3 bases and J shed 9 bases, with 16 bases lying between them. The CDR3, as DNA: TGTGCCACCAGTGATCATGGGGCCGGGACTGCCCAGTACTTC. It codes for CATSDHGAGTAQYF.

A single count supports this clonotype. This chain joins TRBV2 and TRBJ2-5, with 8 bases that match TRBD2. CDR1 is SNHLY, CDR2 FYNNEI, per germline. This CDR3 is 13 amino acids long. The V and J ends lost 7 bases and 5 bases, in that order; junction bases with no gene match: 6. CDR3 sequence reads: CASTLAGSETQYF. CDR3 coding DNA: TGTGCCAGCACCTTAGCGGGGTCGGAGACCCAGTACTTC.

This clonotype was observed a few times. The rearrangement uses TRBV7-2 and TRBJ2-7; the D gene is possibly TRBD2 (6 bases). CDR3 size: 14 residues. V lost 3 bases, J lost 4 bases, and 13 bases lay in between. Germline-derived CDR1 and CDR2 are SGHTA and FQGNSA. The CDR3 sequence: CASSFRSGEYEQYF. The DNA for the CDR3 is TGTGCCAGCAGCTTTCGATCGGGGGAGTACGAGCAGTACTTC. The variable domain in full, completed from reference TRBV7-2 and TRBJ2-7, reads GAGVSQSPSNKVTEKGKDVELRCDPISGHTALYWYRQSLGQGLEFLIYFQGNSAPDKSGLPSDRFSAERTGGSVSTLTIQRTQQEDSAVYLCASSFRSGEYEQYFGPGTRLTVT.

This clonotype occurred once. The chain joins TRBV20-1 to TRBJ2-7; 12 bases agree with TRBD1. CDR1 is DFQATT and CDR2 is SNEGSKA in the germline V gene (reference sequence). The CDR3 contains 17 residues. Trimming at V came to 1 base and at J to 2 bases, leaving 9 bases not matched to a gene. Here the CDR3 reads CSARVPGQGAGTYEQYF. DNA for the CDR3: TGCAGTGCTAGAGTCCCGGGACAGGGGGCAGGAACCTACGAGCAGTACTTC.

V and J are TRBV25-1 and TRBJ2-7, with 8 nucleotides matching TRBD1. The assigned J gene may be wrong: the sequence end matches TRBJ2-5 better. This CDR3 is 16 amino acids long. CDR1 and CDR2 from the germline V gene are MGHDK and SYGVNS. The CDR3 DNA reads as TGTGCCAGCAGCGAGGGGGAAAGGACAGGGAAAGAGACCCAGTACTTC. It codes for CASSEGERTGKETQYF.

CDR3 amino acids: CSASPSGVRARSYGYTF. CDR3 nucleotide sequence: TGCAGTGCTAGCCCCTCTGGGGTTAGGGCGAGGAGCTATGGCTACACCTTC. The chain links TRBV20-1 to TRBJ1-2; D call uncertain. With 3 bases removed from V and 4 bases from J, the gap between germline ends came to 24 bases. Germline V gene sequence: CDR1 DFQATT, CDR2 SNEGSKA (reference sequence). The length of the CDR3 is 17 residues.

The J gene is TRBJ2-1, the V gene TRBV20-1; TRBD2 matches at 7 bases. The germline CDR1 and CDR2 sequences are DFQATT and SNEGSKA (reference sequence). V gave up 3 bases and J gave up 10 bases; unmatched junction bases: 12. The CDR3 is 14 residues long. The CDR3: CSASSRPWEGEQFF. The CDR3 DNA is TGCAGTGCTAGCTCTCGCCCCTGGGAGGGAGAGCAGTTCTTC.

This clonotype was detected only a few times. The V and J genes are TRBV20-1 and TRBJ2-5; TRBD2 matches at 8 bases. Germline values: CDR1 DFQATT, CDR2 SNEGSKA (reference sequence). CDR3 length equals 19 residues. The ends lost 3 bases at V and 1 base at J; junction bases unmatched: 19. The CDR3 coding sequence is TGCAGTGCTAGGGGGGGCCATGAGGGCCAGCGGGGGACCCAAGAGACCCAGTACTTC. Its translation is CSARGGHEGQRGTQETQYF.

This clonotype showed up just a few times. This chain's CDR3 is CSASVRDGDGYTF. DNA of the CDR3: TGCAGTGCTAGTGTCAGGGATGGTGATGGCTACACCTTC. The chain links TRBV20-1 to TRBJ1-2; the D gene is possibly TRBD1 (5 bases). This CDR3 is built from 13 residues. The V end was cut by 3 bases, the J end by 6 bases, with 14 bases between. CDR1 and CDR2 (germline): DFQATT, SNEGSKA (reference sequence).

CDR3 sequence (DNA): TGCAGCTCCTTTGGTCTCCAAGAGACCCAGTTCTTC. Its protein is CSSFGLQETQFF. The chain has TRBV29-1 and TRBJ2-5; D gene unclear. With the DNA end fitting TRBJ2-1 better, the J assignment may be wrong. Looked up from germline, CDR1 is SQVTM and CDR2 is ANQGSEA. The CDR3 covers 12 residues.

The chain joins TRBV5-1 to TRBJ2-4; TRBD2 agrees at 7 bases. The J call may be wrong; the DNA end is better matched by TRBJ2-7. The CDR3 is 15 amino acids. The germline V gene has CDR1 SGHRS and CDR2 YFSETQ. This CDR3 reads CASSLAGTNIYEQYF. The CDR3 nucleotides read TGCGCCAGCAGCTTGGCCGGGACTAACATCTACGAGCAGTACTTC.

Of note for this clonotype: Being one base from a much bigger clone, this may be a read error. The rearrangement links TRBV4-3 to TRBJ2-2; D is undetermined. This CDR3 has 17 amino acids. CDR1 and CDR2 (germline): LGHNA, YSLEER. CDR3: CTSSQDEHGDRTGELFF. The CDR3 DNA is TGCACCAGCAGCCAAGATGAACATGGAGACCGCACCGGGGAGCTGTTTTTT.